This TCR beta chain came from a study of regulatory T cells in long-lasting Graves disease. This clonotype was seen ten or more times. Construction of the TCR beta libraries employed iRepertoire HTBI primers in conjunction with Arm-PCR of CDR3 regions. From the multiplex PCR reads, TCRdb called clonotypes with MiXCR, one entry per CDR3 protein. The sample consists of fewer than 350,000 distinct CDR3 sequences, about 18% of them appearing once. Time point denoted: newly diagnosed GD, antithyroid drugs for less than 3 months. Isolated PBMC RNA provided the starting material for the TCR library. The junction had 5 bases not matched to a gene; V was cut back by 2 bases and J by 4 bases. CDR1 LNHDA and CDR2 SQIVND come from the germline V gene (reference sequence). CDR3 length equals 15 residues.

This sequence was found in a female donor with Graves disease. Sequencing used peripheral blood mononuclear cells (PBMCs), obtained at new diagnosis, from a patient treated with antithyroid drugs. This chain joins TRBV19 and TRBJ2-3, with TRBD2 matching 8 bases. In DNA, the CDR3 is TGTGCCAGTAGTATAACGGGAGGGAGAGCAGATACGCAGTATTTT. It codes for CASSITGGRADTQYF.